This T cell receptor beta chain was sequenced during a study of control samples from healthy donors and cancer patients. The repertoire was sequenced with immunoSEQ multiplex PCR; TCRdb's copy has only in-frame clones and lacks some. The sample consists of approximately 140,000 clones, about 89% of them appearing once. Per germline, CDR1 SGHRS and CDR2 YFSETQ. The CDR3 runs 15 residues. V shed 4 bases and J shed 5 bases, with 18 bases lying between them. The source of this sequence is a man younger than 35 in good health. V usage is TRBV5-1 and J usage is TRBJ2-5; TRBD1 is a possible D gene (6 bases). The sequenced material came from blood. CDR3 nucleotides: TGCGCCAGCAGCCCTGGGACATTTAGACCGGAGACCCAGTACTTC. Translation gives CASSPGTFRPETQYF.